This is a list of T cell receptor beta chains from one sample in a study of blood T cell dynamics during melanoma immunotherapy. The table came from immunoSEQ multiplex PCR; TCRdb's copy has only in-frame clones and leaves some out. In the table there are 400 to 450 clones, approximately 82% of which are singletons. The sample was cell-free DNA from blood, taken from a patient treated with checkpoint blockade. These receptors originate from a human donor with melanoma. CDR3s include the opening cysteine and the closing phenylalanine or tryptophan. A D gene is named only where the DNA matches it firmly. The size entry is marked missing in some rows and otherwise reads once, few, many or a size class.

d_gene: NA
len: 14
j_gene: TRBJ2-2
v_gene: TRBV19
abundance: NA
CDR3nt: TGTGCCAGTAAGGGCCCGGGGGAAACCGGGGAGCTGTTTTTT
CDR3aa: CASKGPGETGELFF

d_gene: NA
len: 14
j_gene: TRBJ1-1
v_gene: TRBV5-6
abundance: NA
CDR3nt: TGTGCCAGCAGCCTCGGGTCAGCGAACACTGAAGCTTTCTTT
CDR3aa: CASSLGSANTEAFF

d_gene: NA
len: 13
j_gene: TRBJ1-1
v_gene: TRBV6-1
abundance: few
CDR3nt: TGTGCCAGCAGGCAGGGTTTGAACACTGAAGCTTTCTTT
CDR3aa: CASRQGLNTEAFF

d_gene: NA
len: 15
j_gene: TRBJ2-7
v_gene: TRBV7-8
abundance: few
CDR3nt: TGTGCCAGCAGCTTAAGAATGAGACAGCCCTACGAGCAGTACTTC
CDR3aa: CASSLRMRQPYEQYF

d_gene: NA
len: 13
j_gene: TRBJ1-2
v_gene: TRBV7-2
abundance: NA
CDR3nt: TGTGCCAGCAGCTGGACAGCTGCCTATGGCTACACCTTC
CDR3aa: CASSWTAAYGYTF

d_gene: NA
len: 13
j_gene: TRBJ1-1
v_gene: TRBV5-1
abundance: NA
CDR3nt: TGCGCCAGCAGCTCCCAAACTAACACTGAAGCTTTCTTT
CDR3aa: CASSSQTNTEAFF

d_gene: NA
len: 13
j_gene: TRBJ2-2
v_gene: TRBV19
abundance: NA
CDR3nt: TGTGCCAGTAGTATAGGGGGCTTTGGGGAGCTGTTTTTT
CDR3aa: CASSIGGFGELFF

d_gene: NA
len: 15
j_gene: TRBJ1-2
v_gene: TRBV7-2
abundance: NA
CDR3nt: TGTGCCAGCAGCTCTGGGGGGGGCTCTCCCCATGGCTACACCTTC
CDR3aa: CASSSGGGSPHGYTF

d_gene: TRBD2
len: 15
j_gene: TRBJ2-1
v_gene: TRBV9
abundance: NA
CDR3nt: TGTGCCAGCAGTGAGTACCGGGACTACCAAGGTGAGCAGTTCTTC
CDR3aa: CASSEYRDYQGEQFF

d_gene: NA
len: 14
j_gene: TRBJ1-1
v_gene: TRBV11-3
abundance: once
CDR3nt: TGTGCCAGCAGCCCACGGGCCTCGAACACTGAAGCTTTCTTT
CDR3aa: CASSPRASNTEAFF

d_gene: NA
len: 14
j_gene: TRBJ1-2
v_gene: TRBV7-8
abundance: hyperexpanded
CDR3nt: TGTGCCAGCAGCTTAGTTGTCAGGGGAGATGGCTACACCTTC
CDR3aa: CASSLVVRGDGYTF

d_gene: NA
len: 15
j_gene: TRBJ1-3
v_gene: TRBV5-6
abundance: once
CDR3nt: TGTGCCAGCAGCTTGGGCCGGGCTCCTGGAAACACCATATATTTT
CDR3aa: CASSLGRAPGNTIYF

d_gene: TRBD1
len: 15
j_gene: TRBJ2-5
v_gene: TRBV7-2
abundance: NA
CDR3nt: TGTGCCACCTCTAAACAGGGGATAACGTCGGAGACCCAGTACTTC
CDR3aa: CATSKQGITSETQYF

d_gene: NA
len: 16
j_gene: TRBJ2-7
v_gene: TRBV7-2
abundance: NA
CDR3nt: TGTGCCAGCAGCTTAGTCGGCGGCCCGGGTGCCTACGAGCAGTACTTC
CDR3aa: CASSLVGGPGAYEQYF

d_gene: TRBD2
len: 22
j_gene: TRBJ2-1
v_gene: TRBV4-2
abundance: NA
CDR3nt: TGTGCCAGCAGCCAAGACCCCCGGACTAGCGGGGGGGCGATTTATTTACTCAATGAGCAGTTCTTC
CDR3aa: CASSQDPRTSGGAIYLLNEQFF

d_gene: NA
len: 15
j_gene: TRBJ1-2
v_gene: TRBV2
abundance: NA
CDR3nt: TGTGCCAGCAGTCTACAGGACCCTCGGAGCTATGGCTACACCTTC
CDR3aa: CASSLQDPRSYGYTF

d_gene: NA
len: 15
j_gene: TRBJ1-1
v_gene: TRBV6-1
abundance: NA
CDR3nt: TGTGCCAGTACACCGGGACTCACCATAAACACTGAAGCTTTCTTT
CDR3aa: CASTPGLTINTEAFF

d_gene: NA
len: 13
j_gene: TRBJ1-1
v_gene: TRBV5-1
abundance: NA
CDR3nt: TGCGCCAGCGCCACTGCCGGGGGCACTGAAGCTTTCTTT
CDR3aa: CASATAGGTEAFF